These 7 T cell receptor beta chains were sequenced from one sample in a study of blood T cell repertoires in COVID-19. The method was immunoSEQ multiplex PCR; TCRdb's version includes in-frame clones alone and lacks a portion of them. The data show hundreds of thousands of clones, with around 88% seen just once and roughly 12% held by the top ten. The specimen was peripheral blood. The receptors were gathered from a woman aged 50 to 60 with COVID-19, enrolled during active disease.

This chain uses TRBV5-4 with TRBJ1-1; 9 bases are a match to TRBD1. Trimming at V came to 5 bases and at J to 4 bases, leaving 9 bases not matched to a gene. The CDR3 contains 15 residues. The V gene's germline CDR1 is SGHNT and CDR2 YYREEE (reference sequence). CDR3 residues: CASRPTGGLGTEAFF. In nucleotides, the CDR3 is TGTGCCAGCAGGCCAACAGGGGGCCTAGGCACTGAAGCTTTCTTT.

The chain links TRBV24-1 to TRBJ2-2; 7 bases align to TRBD2. V was clipped by 5 bases and J by 1 base; unmatched bases: 6. From germline, CDR1 is KGHDR and CDR2 SFDVKD. The length of the CDR3 is 16 residues. The CDR3: CATSGVGGENTGELFF. CDR3 nucleotides: TGTGCCACCAGTGGTGTGGGGGGGGAGAACACCGGGGAGCTGTTTTTT.

The rearrangement uses TRBV28 and TRBJ1-5; 9 bases align to TRBD1. V lost 3 bases and J lost 15; bases outside the gene matches: 15. The CDR3 is 15 amino acids. CDR1 MDHEN and CDR2 SYDVKM come from the germline V gene. CDR3 sequence: CASSLTGQGAGSRHF. CDR3 coding DNA: TGTGCCAGCAGTTTGACGGGACAGGGAGCAGGGTCACGGCATTTT.

This chain connects TRBV4-1 to TRBJ1-5; 12 bases line up with TRBD1. This CDR3 is built from 17 residues. The V gene's germline CDR1 is MGHRA and CDR2 YSYEKL. J gave up 5 bases and V 0 bases, and 5 bases lay outside the gene matches. CDR3 sequence (DNA): TGCGCCAGCAGCCAAGATTACGGGACAGGGGGCGATCAGCCCCAGCATTTT. Translating gives CASSQDYGTGGDQPQHF.

The chain recombines TRBV14 with TRBJ1-1; D gene ambiguous. V was clipped by 0 bases and J by 8 bases, with 13 bases between them. CDR3 size: 14 residues. Germline lookup yields CDR1 SGHDN and CDR2 FVKESK. The CDR3 nucleotides read TGTGCCAGCAGCCAAGATTTGGCGCGAGGAGAAGCTTTCTTT. This encodes CASSQDLARGEAFF.

V gene TRBV5-1 combines with J gene TRBJ1-2, with a possible D match to TRBD1 (6 bases). CDR3 length: 13 amino acids. With 1 base removed from V and 6 bases from J, the gap between germline ends came to 10 bases. Germline CDR1 is SGHRS and CDR2 is YFSETQ. CDR3 sequence reads: CASSLWGGDGYTF. The CDR3 coding sequence is TGCGCCAGCAGCTTGTGGGGGGGCGATGGCTACACCTTC.

V gene TRBV19 combines with J gene TRBJ1-1; 8 positions match TRBD1. V gave up 3 bases and J gave up 4 bases; unmatched junction bases: 4. CDR3 length: 14 amino acids. The germline CDR1 and CDR2 sequences are LNHDA and SQIVND (reference sequence). The CDR3 sequence: CASSIGRGLTEAFF. DNA for the CDR3: TGTGCCAGTAGTATCGGCAGGGGGCTCACTGAAGCTTTCTTT.